These 19 T cell receptor beta chains were all obtained from the same sample, sequenced in a study of beta chain features in type 1 diabetes. Expressed TCRB transcripts were sequenced, since all the RNA that had been isolated was reverse transcribed. Here immunoSEQ multiplex PCR was the method, and the copy in TCRdb shows in-frame clones only, minus some. The sample yields 850,000 to 900,000 clones, roughly 16% seen once. The sequenced sample consisted of naive CD4+ T cells from blood. Receptors were obtained from a young woman in good health.

V and J are TRBV7-2 and TRBJ1-2; D not resolved. This CDR3 is 13 amino acids long. CDR1 is SGHTA, CDR2 FQGNSA, per germline. Trimming cost V 4 bases and J 3 bases, with 9 bases left between them. The CDR3 DNA sequence: TGTGCCAGCAGCTCTCAAAGTGACTATGGCTACACCTTC. Amino acids: CASSSQSDYGYTF.

This clone was observed a few times. V and J are TRBV7-2 and TRBJ2-7; the D is unclear. CDR3 size: 13 residues. CDR1 and CDR2 from the germline V gene are SGHTA and FQGNSA. V was cut by 1 base and J by 7 bases, with 11 bases left in between. CDR3 bases: TGTGCCAGCAGCTTAGTGCTTCCGGCAGAGCAGTACTTC. Translation gives CASSLVLPAEQYF.

This clone was observed a handful of times. This chain connects TRBV7-9 to TRBJ2-1; 10 positions agree with TRBD1. After removal of 5 bases from V and 9 bases from J, the junction contained 7 bases not matched to a gene. The length of the CDR3 is 14 residues. CDR1 is SEHNR, CDR2 FQNEAQ, per germline (reference sequence). The DNA of the CDR3 is TGTGCCAGCAGCCCACAGACAGGGGGCGGTGAGCAGTTCTTC. Encoded protein: CASSPQTGGGEQFF. The complete variable domain, with remaining parts taken from reference TRBV7-9 and TRBJ2-1, reads DTGVSQNPRHKITKRGQNVTFRCDPISEHNRLYWYRQTLGQGPEFLTYFQNEAQLEKSRLLSDRFSAERPKGSFSTLEIQRTEQGDSAMYLCASSPQTGGGEQFFGPGTRLTVL.

This clone was seen a few times. The chain uses TRBV9 and TRBJ2-3; perhaps TRBD2 as D (5 bases). The CDR3 loop spans 15 amino acids. Germline lookup yields CDR1 SGDLS and CDR2 YYNGEE. The V and J ends lost 4 bases and 0 bases respectively, with 12 bases between them. The CDR3 protein is CASSISVSSTDTQYF. The CDR3 coding sequence is TGTGCCAGCAGCATTAGCGTTTCTAGCACAGATACGCAGTATTTT.

In regard to this clone: Other nucleotide sequences in the sample specify the same CDR3. The rearrangement links TRBV7-2 to TRBJ2-3; D is ambiguous. The V and J ends lost 6 bases and 6 bases respectively, with 7 bases between them. The CDR3 contains 11 residues. Germline values: CDR1 SGHTA, CDR2 FQGNSA. The CDR3 DNA reads TGTGCCAGCAGTAGTTTGGATACGCAGTATTTT. Amino acid sequence: CASSSLDTQYF. The full variable domain, completed using reference TRBV7-2 and TRBJ2-3, is GAGVSQSPSNKVTEKGKDVELRCDPISGHTALYWYRQSLGQGLEFLIYFQGNSAPDKSGLPSDRFSAERTGGSVSTLTIQRTQQEDSAVYLCASSSLDTQYFGPGTRLTVL.

This clone was picked up a small number of times. V gene TRBV18 combines with J gene TRBJ2-7; 9 bases agree with TRBD2. The germline V gene encodes CDR1 KGHSH and CDR2 LQKENI. There are 15 residues in the CDR3. The trim removed 3 bases at V and 2 bases at J, leaving 5 bases unmatched. The CDR3 coding sequence is TGTGCCAGCTCACCTATGACTAGCGGACCCTACGAGCAGTACTTC. Residues: CASSPMTSGPYEQYF.

This clone was seen a few times. The genes are TRBV5-6 and TRBJ2-1; TRBD1 agrees at 7 bases. The length of the CDR3 is 14 residues. J was trimmed by 3 bases and V by 4 bases; bases with no gene match: 4. Per germline, CDR1 SGHDT and CDR2 YYEEEE. CDR3 in amino acids: CASSLRDSYNEQFF. The CDR3 coding sequence is TGTGCCAGCAGCCTTCGGGACAGCTACAATGAGCAGTTCTTC.

The CDR3 DNA reads TGTGCCAGCAGCCCGAGGACTAGCGGGAGGGCGAATGAGCAGTTCTTC. It specifies CASSPRTSGRANEQFF. The rearrangement links TRBV9 to TRBJ2-1, with TRBD2 matching 15 bases. The CDR3 extends over 16 amino acids. Unmatched junction bases numbered 6, after V lost 4 bases and J lost 7 bases. CDR1 is SGDLS, CDR2 YYNGEE, per germline.

This clone turned up a few times. This chain uses TRBV6-5 with TRBJ2-7, with 9 bases fitting TRBD2. The V and J ends lost 0 bases and 3 bases, in that order; junction bases with no gene match: 6. The germline V gene has CDR1 MNHEY and CDR2 SVGAGI. This CDR3 is 16 amino acids long. The CDR3 spells CASSYSRLAAGYEQYF. DNA of the CDR3: TGTGCCAGCAGTTACTCGAGACTAGCGGCTGGCTACGAGCAGTACTTC.

The chain has TRBV7-9 and TRBJ1-4; TRBD1 aligns across 7 bases. CDR1 and CDR2 (germline): SEHNR, FQNEAQ (reference sequence). The junction had 6 bases not matched to a gene; V was cut back by 3 bases and J by 8 bases. The length of the CDR3 is 14 residues. In DNA, the CDR3 is TGTGCCAGCAGCTTTGCAGGGGGAGGCGAAAAACTGTTTTTT. It codes for CASSFAGGGEKLFF.

In this sample, this clone turned up a few times. The chain carries TRBV18 and TRBJ2-6, with 8 bases matching TRBD1. CDR3 length: 17 residues. Per the germline V gene, CDR1 is KGHSH and CDR2 is LQKENI. V shed 3 bases and J 0 bases; nucleotides not matched to a gene: 4. The CDR3 sequence: CASSPQGQASGANVLTF. In DNA, the CDR3 is TGTGCCAGCTCACCCCAGGGACAGGCCTCTGGGGCCAACGTCCTGACTTTC. The entire variable domain, with the rest obtained from reference TRBV18 and TRBJ2-6, is as follows: NAGVMQNPRHLVRRRGQEARLRCSPMKGHSHVYWYRQLPEEGLKFMVYLQKENIIDESGMPKERFSAEFPKEGPSILRIQQVVRGDSAAYFCASSPQGQASGANVLTFGAGSRLTVL.

This clone was counted only a few times. This sample also contains other DNA sequences that code for the same CDR3. The chain employs TRBV5-4 and TRBJ2-1; 10 bases agree with TRBD2. CDR1 is SGHNT and CDR2 is YYREEE in the germline V gene (reference sequence). This CDR3 is 19 amino acids long. Trimming at V came to 1 base and at J to 0 bases, leaving 10 bases not matched to a gene. CDR3 bases: TGTGCCAGCAGCTTGAAGAGGACTAGCGGTTCCAGCTCCTACAATGAGCAGTTCTTC. This codes for CASSLKRTSGSSSYNEQFF.

This clone turned up a few times. The chain recombines TRBV9 with TRBJ1-2; a possible D gene is TRBD1 (6 bases). Germline lookup yields CDR1 SGDLS and CDR2 YYNGEE. The V gene lost 6 bases and the J gene lost 7 bases, with 16 bases spanning the gap. The CDR3 has 13 residues. The CDR3 DNA follows: TGTGCCAGCACTCCACAGGGAAGGGTTGGCTACACCTTC. Translating it yields CASTPQGRVGYTF.

The chain employs TRBV6-1 and TRBJ2-7; D is unresolved. Deletions cut 1 base from V and 6 bases from J, with 13 bases between. From germline, CDR1 is MNHNS and CDR2 SASEGT. The CDR3 totals 14 residues. The CDR3, as DNA: TGTGCCAGCAGTGAAGTAAGGGCAGTGGGCGAGCAGTACTTC. This sequence encodes CASSEVRAVGEQYF.

This clone showed up just a few times. Other nucleotide sequences from this sample produce the same CDR3. The chain uses TRBV2 and TRBJ2-7; 7 positions match TRBD2. The trim removed 3 bases at V and 1 base at J, leaving 0 bases unmatched. Germline lookup yields CDR1 SNHLY and CDR2 FYNNEI. The CDR3 is 13 residues long. Here the CDR3 reads CASSDGRSYEQYF. The DNA of the CDR3 is TGTGCCAGCAGTGACGGGAGGTCCTACGAGCAGTACTTC.

This chain joins TRBV29-1 and TRBJ1-1; 10 positions match TRBD1. With V trimmed by 7 bases and J by 3 bases, 5 bases remained unmatched. The CDR3 spans 13 residues. Germline V CDR1 and CDR2: SQVTM, ANQGSEA. The CDR3 DNA follows: TGCAGCGGTGAGACAGGGGGCCACACTGAAGCTTTCTTT. This codes for CSGETGGHTEAFF.

A few counts support this clone. This sequence joins TRBV5-8 and TRBJ1-1, with a possible D match to TRBD1 (5 bases). The CDR3 contains 13 residues. Germline CDR1 and CDR2: SGHTS and YDEGEE. Trimming pared 0 bases from V and 4 bases from J, leaving 7 bases between. The CDR3 is CASSLDRGTEAFF. The DNA for the CDR3 is TGTGCCAGCAGCTTGGATAGGGGCACTGAAGCTTTCTTT.

The chain is built from TRBV6-5 and TRBJ2-2; tentative D call: TRBD2 (6 bases). Germline assignment: CDR1 MNHEY and CDR2 SVGAGI. The germline V and J ends were trimmed by 2 bases and 0 bases, with 7 bases remaining between them. The length of the CDR3 is 15 residues. The CDR3 spells CASSYGGTNTGELFF. CDR3 DNA sequence: TGTGCCAGCAGTTACGGAGGGACGAACACCGGGGAGCTGTTTTTT.

In this sample, this clone turned up once. The chain links TRBV21-1 to TRBJ2-7; TRBD1 is taken as the D call from the table, unchecked against the DNA. TRBV21-1 is termed a pseudogene. The CDR3 has 14 residues. The CDR3 DNA reads TGTGCCAGCAAAAACAGGGGGCACCTCTACGAGCAGTACTTC. This gives the protein CASKNRGHLYEQYF.